These T cell receptor beta chains were read from a single sample in a study of molecular identifiers for immune sequencing clone quantification. TCRdb processed the PCR reads anew with MiXCR; each CDR3 protein has one entry. Altogether a few hundred thousand distinct CDR3 sequences are present, about 20% being singletons, with the ten largest covering about 0.84%. The sequenced sample consisted of naive CD8+ T cells from blood, with Jurkat cell RNA spiked in. These receptors were taken from a human donor in good health. Some libraries in this study had Jurkat cell RNA spiked in. CDR3s include the opening cysteine and the closing phenylalanine or tryptophan. The D gene is left open where the match is weak. Clone size is given for some rows only: seen once, a few or many times, or a class if the clone is expanded.

size,V,J,D,CDR3,DNA
few,TRBV27,TRBJ2-2,.,CASSFNGFTGELFF,TGTGCCAGCAGTTTTAATGGATTTACCGGGGAGCTGTTTTTT
.,TRBV12-3/TRBV12-4,TRBJ2-3,TRBD2,CASGLLALGDTQYF,TGTGCCAGCGGTTTACTAGCGTTGGGGGATACGCAGTATTTT
many,TRBV30,TRBJ2-7,.,CAWSVDGEEYF,TGTGCCTGGAGTGTAGACGGGGAGGAGTACTTC
.,TRBV19,TRBJ2-3,.,CARSIVGVADTQYF,TGTGCCCGTAGTATTGTGGGAGTGGCAGATACGCAGTATTTT
few,TRBV11-2,TRBJ1-1,TRBD1,CASSPSWDRGNTEAFF,TGTGCCAGCAGCCCCAGTTGGGACAGGGGAAACACTGAAGCTTTCTTT
few,TRBV11-2,TRBJ2-5,.,CASSSQGIQETQYF,TGTGCCAGCAGCTCTCAGGGGATCCAAGAGACCCAGTACTTC
.,TRBV6-2/TRBV6-3,TRBJ2-7,.,CASSYSNQAYEQYF,TGTGCCAGCAGTTACTCGAACCAAGCCTACGAGCAGTACTTC
once,TRBV27,TRBJ1-1,.,CASSLWGSWDTEALF,TGTGCCAGCAGTTTATGGGGCAGTTGGGACACTGAAGCTCTCTTT
many,TRBV28,TRBJ2-5,.,CASSLSPSDSQETQYF,TGTGCCAGCAGTTTAAGCCCATCGGACAGTCAAGAGACCCAGTACTTC
many,TRBV12-3/TRBV12-4,TRBJ2-7,TRBD1,CASSSDRGHYEQYF,TGTGCCAGCAGTTCGGACAGGGGACACTACGAGCAGTACTTC
few,TRBV10-3,TRBJ1-2,.,CAISESSVGGTAWYGYTF,TGTGCCATCAGTGAGTCATCGGTTGGGGGGACTGCTTGGTATGGCTACACCTTC
few,TRBV29-1,TRBJ2-7,TRBD1,CSVVGVPGQGADKFEQYF,TGCAGCGTTGTGGGGGTCCCGGGACAGGGGGCGGATAAGTTCGAGCAGTACTTC
many,TRBV7-9,TRBJ2-5,.,CASSLGQGQETQYF,TGCGCCAGCAGCTTGGGGCAGGGCCAAGAGACCCAGTACTTC
many,TRBV5-6,TRBJ1-5,.,CASSLLNQPQHF,TGTGCCAGCAGCTTGCTCAATCAGCCCCAGCATTTT
.,TRBV28,TRBJ2-7,TRBD2,CASSLSLKPRLAGVSYEQYF,TGTGCCAGCAGTTTATCCCTCAAACCGCGACTAGCGGGAGTCTCCTACGAGCAGTACTTC
many,TRBV29-1,TRBJ2-3,.,CSVEEGFYSPDTQYF,TGCAGCGTTGAAGAAGGGTTTTACAGCCCAGATACGCAGTATTTT
few,TRBV4-1,TRBJ1-6,.,CASSQPQLPPLHF,TGCGCCAGCAGCCAGCCTCAGTTGCCGCCCCTCCACTTT
.,TRBV4-3,TRBJ1-4,TRBD1,CASSQDALTGGNEKLFF,TGCGCCAGCAGCCAAGATGCCCTGACAGGGGGTAATGAAAAACTGTTTTTT
few,TRBV21-1,TRBJ2-5,.,CASSNGGQETQYF,TGTGCCAGCAGCAACGGAGGCCAAGAGACCCAGTACTTC
few,TRBV5-8,TRBJ2-7,.,CASSLPRSTSLEQYF,TGTGCCAGCAGCTTGCCCAGATCCACCTCGTTGGAGCAGTACTTC
many,TRBV24-1,TRBJ2-3,.,CATSEATSTDTQYF,TGTGCCACCAGTGAGGCAACTAGCACAGATACGCAGTATTTT
.,TRBV6-2/TRBV6-3,TRBJ2-7,TRBD1,CASSLRDRRTYEQYF,TGTGCCAGCAGTCTTCGGGACAGGCGAACCTACGAGCAGTACTTC
.,TRBV7-6,TRBJ1-1,TRBD1,CASGQGMTEAFF,TGTGCCAGCGGACAGGGGATGACTGAAGCTTTCTTT
many,TRBV7-9,TRBJ2-5,TRBD2,CASSSNHLAEIQETQYF,TGTGCCAGCAGCTCAAACCACCTAGCGGAGATTCAAGAGACCCAGTACTTC
many,TRBV27,TRBJ2-1,.,CASSLSWGPYNEQFF,TGTGCCAGCAGTCTCAGTTGGGGGCCCTACAATGAGCAGTTCTTC
many,TRBV7-9,TRBJ2-3,.,CASSFQGAHTQYF,TGTGCCAGCAGCTTCCAGGGTGCGCATACGCAGTATTTT
many,TRBV27,TRBJ1-1,.,CASRNRVNTEAFF,TGTGCCAGCAGGAACAGGGTGAACACTGAAGCTTTCTTT
many,TRBV24-1,TRBJ2-2,TRBD1,CATAVTGAGELFF,TGTGCCACCGCCGTGACAGGGGCCGGGGAGCTGTTTTTT
.,TRBV27,TRBJ2-4,.,CATKSGDIKNIQYF,TGTGCCACCAAATCCGGGGATATCAAAAACATTCAGTACTTC
.,TRBV10-2,TRBJ2-3,TRBD1,CASSAEDRDFTDTQYF,TGCGCCAGCAGTGCAGAGGACAGGGACTTCACAGATACGCAGTATTTT
.,TRBV20-1,TRBJ2-7,.,CSVEAMGSGQYF,TGCAGTGTAGAAGCGATGGGGAGCGGGCAGTACTTC
many,TRBV14,TRBJ2-3,.,CASSQYTGTYTDTQYF,TGTGCCAGCAGCCAATACACCGGGACGTACACAGATACGCAGTATTTT
few,TRBV9,TRBJ1-6,.,CASSRGAGLGSPLHF,TGTGCCAGCAGCCGGGGGGCCGGTCTTGGTTCACCCCTCCACTTT
many,TRBV7-9,TRBJ1-1,.,CASSLMSRQNTEAFF,TGTGCCAGCAGCTTAATGAGTAGACAGAACACTGAAGCTTTCTTT
few,TRBV18,TRBJ2-7,TRBD2,CASSPGLAGALAYEQYF,TGTGCCAGCTCCCCGGGACTAGCGGGGGCCCTGGCCTACGAGCAGTACTTC
.,TRBV27,TRBJ2-1,.,CASSLEMSSYNEQFF,TGTGCCAGCAGTTTAGAGATGAGCTCCTACAATGAGCAGTTCTTC
many,TRBV29-1,TRBJ1-1,.,CSARPGPKSGTEAFF,TGCAGCGCACGACCGGGCCCCAAAAGTGGTACTGAAGCTTTCTTT
few,TRBV6-5,TRBJ2-7,TRBD1,CASSHRDRGSYEQYF,TGTGCCAGCAGTCACCGGGACAGGGGATCCTACGAGCAGTACTTC
many,TRBV3-1,TRBJ2-2,TRBD1,CASSQGTGDITGELFF,TGTGCCAGCAGCCAAGGGACAGGGGATATCACCGGGGAGCTGTTTTTT
few,TRBV10-3,TRBJ1-2,TRBD1,CAISESEGGSGYTF,TGTGCCATCAGTGAGTCGGAAGGGGGCTCTGGCTACACCTTC
many,TRBV12-5,TRBJ1-1,.,CASGNFAGSLVNTEAFF,TGTGCTAGTGGCAATTTTGCAGGATCCTTGGTGAACACTGAAGCTTTCTTT
.,TRBV12-3/TRBV12-4,TRBJ2-6,.,CASRGDIPYPSGANVLTF,TGTGCCAGCAGAGGGGACATCCCTTACCCCTCTGGGGCCAACGTCCTGACTTTC
few,TRBV2,TRBJ1-1,.,CASSEFPGGGTEAFF,TGTGCCAGCAGTGAATTCCCGGGAGGAGGCACTGAAGCTTTCTTT
few,TRBV6-2/TRBV6-3,TRBJ2-5,TRBD1,CASNSRDRAFETQYF,TGTGCCAGCAACTCCCGGGACAGGGCTTTTGAGACCCAGTACTTC
.,TRBV19,TRBJ1-2,.,CACSVRTANGGYTF,TGTGCCTGTAGCGTTCGGACGGCCAATGGCGGCTACACCTTC